This section outlines one T cell receptor beta chain sequence together with its context. Germline V lookup: CDR1 SGHRS, CDR2 YFSETQ. Trimming cost V 0 bases and J 4 bases, with 19 bases left between them. This CDR3 comprises 17 residues. The data are from a study of blood T cell repertoires in COVID-19. The table came from immunoSEQ multiplex PCR; TCRdb's copy has only in-frame clones and leaves some out. The sample yields about 260,000 clones, around nine tenths seen once. The sequence came from a woman between 65 and 79 years old with COVID-19, enrolled during active disease. The sequenced sample was peripheral blood. V is TRBV5-1 and J is TRBJ1-2; D not certain. The CDR3 DNA reads TGCGCCAGCAGCTTGGACGGTCGGGTTTTTTCTAGCTATGGCTACACCTTC. Its protein is CASSLDGRVFSSYGYTF.